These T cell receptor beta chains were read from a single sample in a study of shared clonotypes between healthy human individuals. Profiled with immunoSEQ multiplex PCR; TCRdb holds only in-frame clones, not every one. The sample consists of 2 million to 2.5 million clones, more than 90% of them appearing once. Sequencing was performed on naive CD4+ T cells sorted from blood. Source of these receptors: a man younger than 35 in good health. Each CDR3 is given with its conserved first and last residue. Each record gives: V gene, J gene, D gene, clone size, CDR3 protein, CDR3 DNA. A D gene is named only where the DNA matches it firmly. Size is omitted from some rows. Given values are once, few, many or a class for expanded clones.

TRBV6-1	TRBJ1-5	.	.	CASSESGGGNQPQHF	TGTGCCAGCAGTGAAAGCGGGGGCGGCAATCAGCCCCAGCATTTT
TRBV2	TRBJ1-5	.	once	CASALLDNQPQHF	TGTGCCAGCGCTCTCCTGGACAATCAGCCCCAGCATTTT
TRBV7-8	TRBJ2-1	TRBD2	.	CASSLDSGSTNEQFF	TGTGCCAGCAGCTTAGACAGCGGGAGTACGAATGAGCAGTTCTTC
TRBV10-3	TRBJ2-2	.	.	CAISESGLGGELFF	TGTGCCATCAGTGAGTCGGGTCTAGGCGGGGAGCTGTTTTTT
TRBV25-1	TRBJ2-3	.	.	CASSEWFGSTDTQYF	TGTGCCAGCAGTGAATGGTTTGGCAGCACAGATACGCAGTATTTT
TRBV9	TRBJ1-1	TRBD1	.	CASSRPGGTEAFF	TGTGCCAGCAGCCGTCCAGGGGGCACTGAAGCTTTCTTT
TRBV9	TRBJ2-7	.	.	CASSVGSGTFYEQYF	TGTGCCAGCAGCGTAGGTTCAGGGACGTTCTACGAGCAGTACTTC
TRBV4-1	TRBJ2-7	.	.	CASSQTGSYEQYF	TGCGCCAGCAGCCAAACAGGATCCTACGAGCAGTACTTC
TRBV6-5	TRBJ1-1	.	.	CASSGGSTEAFF	TGTGCCAGCAGCGGGGGGTCCACTGAAGCTTTCTTT
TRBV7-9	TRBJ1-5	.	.	CASSLFLARHSNQPQHF	TGTGCCAGCAGCTTATTTCTCGCCAGACATAGCAATCAGCCCCAGCATTTT
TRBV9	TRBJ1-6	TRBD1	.	CASSLSGTVNSPLHF	TGTGCCAGCAGCTTATCCGGGACAGTAAATTCACCCCTCCACTTT
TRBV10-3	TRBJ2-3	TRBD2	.	CAIGTTLTDTQYF	TGTGCCATCGGGACTACACTTACAGATACGCAGTATTTT
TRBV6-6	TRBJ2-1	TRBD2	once	CASSYVAGEWWNEQFF	TGTGCCAGCAGTTACGTAGCGGGAGAGTGGTGGAATGAGCAGTTCTTC
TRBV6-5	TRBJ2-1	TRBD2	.	CASSYLAGVSNHEQFF	TGTGCCAGCAGTTACTTAGCGGGAGTTTCTAACCATGAGCAGTTCTTC
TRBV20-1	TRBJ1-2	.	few	CSARYGYTF	TGCAGTGCTAGATATGGCTACACCTTC
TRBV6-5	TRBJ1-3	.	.	CASSYSRQGNTIYF	TGTGCCAGCAGTTACTCGAGGCAGGGAAACACCATATATTTT
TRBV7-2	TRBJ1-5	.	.	CASSLLGGDSNQPQHF	TGTGCCAGCAGCTTACTGGGGGGTGATAGCAATCAGCCCCAGCATTTT
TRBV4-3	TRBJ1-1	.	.	CASSQEGATEAFF	TGCGCCAGCAGCCAAGAGGGGGCCACTGAAGCTTTCTTT
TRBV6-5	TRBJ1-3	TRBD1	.	CASSYSDRVSGNTIYF	TGTGCCAGCAGTTATTCCGACAGGGTCTCTGGAAACACCATATATTTT
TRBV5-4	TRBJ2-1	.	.	CASSYETILGNEQFF	TGTGCCAGCAGCTACGAGACTATATTGGGCAATGAGCAGTTCTTC
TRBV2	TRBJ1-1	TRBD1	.	CASSEADRETSEAFF	TGTGCCAGCAGTGAAGCGGACAGGGAAACATCTGAAGCTTTCTTT
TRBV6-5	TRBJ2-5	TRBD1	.	CASSLGQGVETQYF	TGTGCCAGCAGTTTAGGACAGGGTGTGGAGACCCAGTACTTC
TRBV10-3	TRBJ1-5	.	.	CAISDHGNQPQHF	TGTGCCATCAGTGATCACGGGAATCAGCCCCAGCATTTT
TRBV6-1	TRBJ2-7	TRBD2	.	CASTELLAGGYEQYF	TGTGCCAGCACCGAGCTACTAGCGGGGGGCTACGAGCAGTACTTC
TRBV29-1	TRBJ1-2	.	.	CSVDGGDYGYTF	TGCAGCGTTGACGGGGGAGACTATGGCTACACCTTC
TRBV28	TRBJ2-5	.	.	CASSTGRTQETQYF	TGTGCCAGCAGTACGGGACGCACACAAGAGACCCAGTACTTC
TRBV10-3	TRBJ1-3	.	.	CAILPLGGNTIYF	TGTGCCATCCTCCCCTTAGGGGGAAACACCATATATTTT
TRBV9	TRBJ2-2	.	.	CASTRTTNTGELFF	TGTGCCAGCACCCGGACGACGAACACCGGGGAGCTGTTTTTT
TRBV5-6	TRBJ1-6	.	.	CASSHDGGRSYNSPLHF	TGTGCCAGCAGCCACGACGGGGGGCGGTCCTATAATTCACCCCTCCACTTT
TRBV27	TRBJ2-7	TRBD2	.	CASSLSPVLAGHSYEQYF	TGTGCCAGCAGTTTATCCCCCGTACTAGCGGGCCACTCCTACGAGCAGTACTTC
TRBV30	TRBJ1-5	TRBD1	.	CAWSKGTGYNQPQHF	TGTGCCTGGAGTAAAGGGACAGGGTACAATCAGCCCCAGCATTTT
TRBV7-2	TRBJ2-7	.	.	CASSPGMRPLSYEQYF	TGTGCCAGCAGCCCGGGGATGCGTCCCCTTTCCTACGAGCAGTACTTC
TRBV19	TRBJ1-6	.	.	CASSPALYSPLHF	TGTGCCAGTAGTCCCGCGTTGTATTCACCCCTCCACTTT
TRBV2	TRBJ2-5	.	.	CASSRWTDQETQYF	TGTGCCAGCAGTCGCTGGACAGACCAAGAGACCCAGTACTTC
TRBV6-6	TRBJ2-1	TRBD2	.	CASTSGSPTDEQFF	TGTGCCAGCACGAGCGGGAGTCCCACCGATGAGCAGTTCTTC
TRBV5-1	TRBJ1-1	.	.	CASSLTGTVNEAFF	TGCGCCAGCAGCTTGACCGGGACCGTAAACGAAGCTTTCTTT
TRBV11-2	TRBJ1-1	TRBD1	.	CASSKQTGNRAFF	TGTGCCAGCAGCAAACAGACAGGGAACAGAGCTTTCTTT
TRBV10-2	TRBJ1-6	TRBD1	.	CASSGTFGTGGNSPLHF	TGCGCCAGCAGTGGGACCTTCGGGACAGGGGGCAATTCACCCCTCCACTTT
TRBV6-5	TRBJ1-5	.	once	CASRSGSSNQPQHF	TGTGCCAGCAGGTCAGGATCTAGCAATCAGCCCCAGCATTTT
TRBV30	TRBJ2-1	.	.	CAWKNSPNEQFF	TGTGCCTGGAAGAACAGTCCCAATGAGCAGTTCTTC
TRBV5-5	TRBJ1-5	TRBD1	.	CASSLDRGQPQHF	TGTGCCAGCAGCTTGGACAGGGGACAGCCCCAGCATTTT
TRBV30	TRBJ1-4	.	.	CAWSVAEKLFF	TGTGCCTGGAGTGTAGCAGAAAAACTGTTTTTT
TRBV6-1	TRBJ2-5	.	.	CASSPGSTMETQYF	TGTGCCAGCAGTCCGGGGTCTACTATGGAGACCCAGTACTTC
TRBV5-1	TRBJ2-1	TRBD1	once	CASSLETGAYNEQFF	TGCGCCAGCAGCTTGGAGACAGGGGCCTACAATGAGCAGTTCTTC
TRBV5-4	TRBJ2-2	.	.	CASSTSGSNTGELFF	TGTGCCAGCAGCACCAGCGGTTCGAACACCGGGGAGCTGTTTTTT
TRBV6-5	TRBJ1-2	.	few	CASSYMGEGRNYGYTF	TGTGCCAGCAGTTATATGGGGGAGGGGCGTAACTATGGCTACACCTTC
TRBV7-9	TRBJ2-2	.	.	CASSRQVSANTGELFF	TGTGCCAGCAGCCGGCAGGTCTCCGCGAACACCGGGGAGCTGTTTTTT
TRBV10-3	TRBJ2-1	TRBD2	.	CAISVAGGANEQFF	TGTGCCATCAGTGTAGCGGGAGGGGCTAATGAGCAGTTCTTC
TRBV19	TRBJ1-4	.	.	CASSLETRRANEKLFF	TGTGCCAGTAGTTTAGAGACCCGGCGTGCTAATGAAAAACTGTTTTTT
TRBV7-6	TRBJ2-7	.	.	CASSLVSGSHEQYF	TGTGCCAGCAGCTTAGTCTCCGGGAGCCACGAGCAGTACTTC
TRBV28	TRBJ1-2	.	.	CASTAQAADNYGYTF	TGTGCCAGCACCGCCCAGGCAGCGGATAACTATGGCTACACCTTC
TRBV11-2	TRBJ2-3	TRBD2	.	CASSLAGTSGSYF	TGTGCCAGCAGCTTAGCCGGGACTAGCGGGAGTTATTTT
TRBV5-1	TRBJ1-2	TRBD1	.	CASSPDRGYGYTF	TGCGCCAGCAGCCCGGACAGGGGCTATGGCTACACCTTC
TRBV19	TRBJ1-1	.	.	CASDDRHFKSFF	TGTGCCAGTGACGACAGACACTTTAAATCTTTCTTT